The clone carrying this TCR beta chain appeared many times. This sample is drawn from a study of CD8 T cells in ankylosing spondylitis. Each CDR3 protein gets one entry after TCRdb re-called the 5' RACE reads with MiXCR. The sample has 240,000 or so distinct CDR3 sequences, around 9.1% seen once. Per germline, CDR1 SQVTM and CDR2 ANQGSEA. V lost 6 bases, J lost 0 bases, and 17 bases lay in between. This CDR3 has 15 amino acids. This TCR derives from a male donor with ankylosing spondylitis or in good health (not recorded which). The sequencing input was blood, either unsorted or a sorted T cell fraction (not recorded which). The chain employs TRBV29-1 and TRBJ1-1; a possible D gene is TRBD1 (5 bases). The CDR3 loop reads CSVLGGVSVNTEAFF. In nucleotides, the CDR3 is TGCAGCGTCTTAGGAGGGGTATCGGTGAACACTGAAGCTTTCTTT. Filled out from reference TRBV29-1 and TRBJ1-1, the complete variable domain reads SAVISQKPSRDICQRGTSLTIQCQVDSQVTMMFWYRQQPGQSLTLIATANQGSEATYESGFVIDKFPISRPNLTFSTLTVSNMSPEDSSIYLCSVLGGVSVNTEAFFGQGTRLTVV.